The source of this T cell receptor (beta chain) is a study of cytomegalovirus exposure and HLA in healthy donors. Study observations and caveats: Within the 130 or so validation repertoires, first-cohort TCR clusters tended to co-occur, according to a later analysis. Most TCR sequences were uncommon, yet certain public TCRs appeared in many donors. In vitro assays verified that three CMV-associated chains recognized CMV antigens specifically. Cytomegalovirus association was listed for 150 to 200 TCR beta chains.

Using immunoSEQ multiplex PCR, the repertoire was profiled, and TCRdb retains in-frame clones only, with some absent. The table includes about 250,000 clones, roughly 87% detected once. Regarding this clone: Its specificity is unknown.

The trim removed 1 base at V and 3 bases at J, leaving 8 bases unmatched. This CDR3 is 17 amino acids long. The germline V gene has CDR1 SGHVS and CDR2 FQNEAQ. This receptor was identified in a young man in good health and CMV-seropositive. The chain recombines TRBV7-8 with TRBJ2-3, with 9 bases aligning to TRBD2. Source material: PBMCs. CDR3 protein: CASSLVVAGVRTDTQYF. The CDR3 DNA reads TGTGCCAGCAGCTTAGTAGTAGCGGGAGTCCGTACAGATACGCAGTATTTT.